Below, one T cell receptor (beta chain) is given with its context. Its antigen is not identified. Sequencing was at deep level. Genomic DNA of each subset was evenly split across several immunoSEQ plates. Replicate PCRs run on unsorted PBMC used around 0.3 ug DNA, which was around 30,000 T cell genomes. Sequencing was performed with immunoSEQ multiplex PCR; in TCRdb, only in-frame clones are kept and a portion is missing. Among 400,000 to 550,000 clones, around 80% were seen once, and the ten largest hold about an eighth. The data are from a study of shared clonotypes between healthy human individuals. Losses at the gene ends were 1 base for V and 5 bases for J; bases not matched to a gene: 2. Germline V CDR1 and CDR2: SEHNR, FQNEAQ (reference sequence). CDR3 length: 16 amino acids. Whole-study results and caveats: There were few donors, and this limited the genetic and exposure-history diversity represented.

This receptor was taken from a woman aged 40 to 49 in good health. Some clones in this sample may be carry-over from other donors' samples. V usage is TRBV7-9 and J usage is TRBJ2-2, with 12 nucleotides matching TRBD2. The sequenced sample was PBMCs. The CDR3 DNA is TGTGCCAGCAGCTTAGGACTAGCGGGAGTTACCGGGGAGCTGTTTTTT. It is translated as CASSLGLAGVTGELFF.